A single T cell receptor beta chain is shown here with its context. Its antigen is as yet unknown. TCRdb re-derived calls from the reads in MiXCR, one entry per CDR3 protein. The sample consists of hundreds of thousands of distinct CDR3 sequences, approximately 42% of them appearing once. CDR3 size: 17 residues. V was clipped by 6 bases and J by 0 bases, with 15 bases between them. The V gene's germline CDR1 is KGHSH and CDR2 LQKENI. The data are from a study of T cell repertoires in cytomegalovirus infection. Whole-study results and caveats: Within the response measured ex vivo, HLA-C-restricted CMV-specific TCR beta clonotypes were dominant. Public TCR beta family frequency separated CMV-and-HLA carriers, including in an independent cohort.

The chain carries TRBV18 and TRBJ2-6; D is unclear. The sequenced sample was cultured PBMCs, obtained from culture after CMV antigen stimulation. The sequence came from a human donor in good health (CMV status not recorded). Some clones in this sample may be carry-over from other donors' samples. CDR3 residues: CASSPGPATSGANVLTF. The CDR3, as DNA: TGTGCCAGCTCCCCTGGGCCAGCGACCTCTGGGGCCAACGTCCTGACTTTC.